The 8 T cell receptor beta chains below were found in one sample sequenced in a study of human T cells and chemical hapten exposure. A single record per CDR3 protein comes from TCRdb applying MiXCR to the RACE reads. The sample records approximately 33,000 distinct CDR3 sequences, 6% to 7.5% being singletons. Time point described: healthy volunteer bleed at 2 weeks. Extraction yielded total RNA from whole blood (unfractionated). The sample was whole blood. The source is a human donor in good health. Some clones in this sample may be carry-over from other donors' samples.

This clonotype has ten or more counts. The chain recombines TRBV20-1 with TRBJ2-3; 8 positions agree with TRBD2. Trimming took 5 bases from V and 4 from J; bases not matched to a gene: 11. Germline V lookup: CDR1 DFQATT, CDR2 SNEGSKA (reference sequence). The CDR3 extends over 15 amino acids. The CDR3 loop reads CSAHLRSGSADTQYF. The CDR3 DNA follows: TGCAGTGCTCACCTCCGAAGCGGGAGTGCAGATACGCAGTATTTT.

For the CDR3, the DNA is TGTGCCAGCAGCCAAGAGAGCGGGAGCGACGAGCAGTACTTC. Protein product: CASSQESGSDEQYF. This chain uses TRBV4-2 with TRBJ2-7; 8 bases match TRBD2. J lost 5 bases, V lost 0 bases, and 3 bases had no gene match. The V gene's germline CDR1 is LGHNA and CDR2 YNFKEQ. The CDR3 has 14 residues.

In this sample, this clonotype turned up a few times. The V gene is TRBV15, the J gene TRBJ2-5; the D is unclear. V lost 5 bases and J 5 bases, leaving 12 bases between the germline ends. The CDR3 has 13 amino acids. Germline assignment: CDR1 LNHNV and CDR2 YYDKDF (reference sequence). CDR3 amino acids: CATSDPFPETQYF. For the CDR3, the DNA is TGTGCCACCAGCGACCCTTTTCCGGAGACCCAGTACTTC.

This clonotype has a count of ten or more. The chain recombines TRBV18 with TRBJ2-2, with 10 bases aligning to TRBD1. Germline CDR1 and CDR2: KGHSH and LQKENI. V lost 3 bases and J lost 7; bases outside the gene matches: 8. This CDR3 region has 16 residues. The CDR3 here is CASSPRTGGTGGELFF. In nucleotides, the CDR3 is TGTGCCAGCTCACCGAGGACAGGGGGAACTGGCGGGGAGCTGTTTTTT.

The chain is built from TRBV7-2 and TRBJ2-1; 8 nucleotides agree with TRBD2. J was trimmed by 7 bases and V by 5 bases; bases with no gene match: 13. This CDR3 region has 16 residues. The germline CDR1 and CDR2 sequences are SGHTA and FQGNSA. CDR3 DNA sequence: TGTGCCAGCAGCCGTCAATCCCAGCGGGAGAAAAATGAGCAGTTCTTC. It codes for CASSRQSQREKNEQFF.

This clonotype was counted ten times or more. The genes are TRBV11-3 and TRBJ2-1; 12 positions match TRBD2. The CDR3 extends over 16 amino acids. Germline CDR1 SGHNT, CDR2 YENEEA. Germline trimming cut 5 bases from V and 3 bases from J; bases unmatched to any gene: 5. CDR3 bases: TGTGCCAGCAGCCCGCCGGGACTAGCGGGCTACAATGAGCAGTTCTTC. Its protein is CASSPPGLAGYNEQFF.

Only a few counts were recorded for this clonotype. The CDR3, as DNA: TGTGCCACCCGAAAAAGTCAGGGTCCTTACGGCTACACCTTC. Protein sequence: CATRKSQGPYGYTF. V is TRBV27 and J is TRBJ1-2; D is perhaps TRBD1 (5 bases). CDR3 length: 14 residues. Germline values: CDR1 MNHEY, CDR2 SMNVEV (reference sequence). V lost 10 bases and J 8 bases, leaving 23 bases between the germline ends.

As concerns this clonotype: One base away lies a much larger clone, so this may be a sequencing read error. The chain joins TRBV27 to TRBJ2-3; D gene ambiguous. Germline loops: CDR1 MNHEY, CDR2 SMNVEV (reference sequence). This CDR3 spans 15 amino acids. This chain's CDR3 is CANSWNPTEPYTQYF. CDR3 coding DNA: TGTGCCAACAGTTGGAACCCGACCGAACCCTATACGCAGTATTTT.